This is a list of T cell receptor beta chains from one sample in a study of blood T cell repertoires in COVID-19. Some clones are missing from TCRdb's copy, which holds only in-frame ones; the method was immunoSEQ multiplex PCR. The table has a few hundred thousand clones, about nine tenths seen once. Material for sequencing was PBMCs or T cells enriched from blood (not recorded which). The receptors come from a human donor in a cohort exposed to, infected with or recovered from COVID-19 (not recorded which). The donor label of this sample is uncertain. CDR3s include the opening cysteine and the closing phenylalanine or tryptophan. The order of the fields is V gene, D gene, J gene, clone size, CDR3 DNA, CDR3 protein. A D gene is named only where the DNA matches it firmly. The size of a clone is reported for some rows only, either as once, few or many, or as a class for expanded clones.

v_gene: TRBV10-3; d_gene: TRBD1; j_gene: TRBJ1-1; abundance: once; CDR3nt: TGTGCCATCAGAGGGACAGCTGGGGCCACTGAAGCTTTCTTT; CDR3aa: CAIRGTAGATEAFF
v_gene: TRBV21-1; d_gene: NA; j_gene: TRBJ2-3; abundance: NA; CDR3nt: TGTGCCAGCAGCAAAGGGACTAGCGGGGGCCCCAGCACAGATACGCAGTATTTT; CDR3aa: CASSKGTSGGPSTDTQYF
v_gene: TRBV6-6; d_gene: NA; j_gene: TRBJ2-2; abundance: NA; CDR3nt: TGTGCCAGCAGCAGAGCCCCGGGGGTAGGGGCCGGGGAGCTGTTTTTT; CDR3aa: CASSRAPGVGAGELFF
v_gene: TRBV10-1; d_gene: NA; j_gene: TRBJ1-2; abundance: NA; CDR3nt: TGCGCCAGCAGTGAAAACACTAAGTATGGCTACACCTTC; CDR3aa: CASSENTKYGYTF
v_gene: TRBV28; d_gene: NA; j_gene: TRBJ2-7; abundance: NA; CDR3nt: TGTGCCAGCAGTACCGGCGGACAGAAGGAGCAGTACTTC; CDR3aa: CASSTGGQKEQYF
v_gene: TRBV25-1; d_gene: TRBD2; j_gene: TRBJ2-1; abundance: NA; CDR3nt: TGTGCCAGCTCACCGGGGGGAGTGTACAATGAGCAGTTCTTC; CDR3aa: CASSPGGVYNEQFF
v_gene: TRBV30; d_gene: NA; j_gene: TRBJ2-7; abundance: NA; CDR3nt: TGTGCCTGGAGTGGGGAGGTCGAGCAGTACTTC; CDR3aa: CAWSGEVEQYF
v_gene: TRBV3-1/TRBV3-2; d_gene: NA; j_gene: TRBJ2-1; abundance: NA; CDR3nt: TGTGCCAGCAGCCAAGATCTAGCTTCCCATGAGCAGTTCTTC; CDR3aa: CASSQDLASHEQFF
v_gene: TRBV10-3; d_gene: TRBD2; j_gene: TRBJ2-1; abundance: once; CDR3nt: TGTGCCATCAGCCCTAGCGGGGGTAGGAATGAGCAGTTCTTC; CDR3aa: CAISPSGGRNEQFF
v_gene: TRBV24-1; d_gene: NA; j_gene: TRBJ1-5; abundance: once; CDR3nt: TGTGCCACCAGTGAGCCGGGAGGCAGCCAGCCCCAGCATTTT; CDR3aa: CATSEPGGSQPQHF
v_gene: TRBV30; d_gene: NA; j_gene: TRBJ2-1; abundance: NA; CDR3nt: TGTGCCTGGACTGTACAGGGCCTCTACAATGAGCAGTTCTTC; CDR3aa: CAWTVQGLYNEQFF
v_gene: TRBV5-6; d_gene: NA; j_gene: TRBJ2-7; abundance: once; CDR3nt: TGTGCCAGCAGCCCATTAGCGGACGAGCAGTACTTC; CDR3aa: CASSPLADEQYF
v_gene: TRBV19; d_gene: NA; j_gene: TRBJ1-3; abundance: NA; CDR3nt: TGTGCCAGTAGTGGGAGGGGACATGGAAACACCATATATTTT; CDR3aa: CASSGRGHGNTIYF
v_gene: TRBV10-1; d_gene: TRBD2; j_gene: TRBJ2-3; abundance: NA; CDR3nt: TGCGCCAGCAGTGAATCGAGCGCAAGCGGGGGGTACACAGATACGCAGTATTTT; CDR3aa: CASSESSASGGYTDTQYF
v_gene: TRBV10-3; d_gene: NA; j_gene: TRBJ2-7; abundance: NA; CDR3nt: TGTGCCATCCGACCTGGAGGAAATCAGCAGTACTTC; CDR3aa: CAIRPGGNQQYF
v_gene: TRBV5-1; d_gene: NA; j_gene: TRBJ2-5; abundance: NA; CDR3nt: TGCGCCAGCAGCCCTACAGGGATGGAGACCCAGTACTTC; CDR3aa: CASSPTGMETQYF
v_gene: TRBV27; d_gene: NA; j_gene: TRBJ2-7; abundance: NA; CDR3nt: TGTGCCAGCAGTTTGACAGAACACTACGAGCAGTACTTC; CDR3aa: CASSLTEHYEQYF
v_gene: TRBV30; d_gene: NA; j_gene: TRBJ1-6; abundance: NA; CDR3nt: TGTGCCTGGAGTCGAGAGAGCTCCTATAATTCACCCCTCCACTTT; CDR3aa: CAWSRESSYNSPLHF
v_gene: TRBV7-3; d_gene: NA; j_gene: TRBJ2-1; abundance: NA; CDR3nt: TGTGCCAGCAGCTTATGGCAGGGGACCTACAATGAGCAGTTCTTC; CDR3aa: CASSLWQGTYNEQFF
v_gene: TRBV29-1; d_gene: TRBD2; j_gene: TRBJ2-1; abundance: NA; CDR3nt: TGCAGCGTCCGAGCGGGGGGGCCCTACAATGAGCAGTTCTTC; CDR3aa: CSVRAGGPYNEQFF
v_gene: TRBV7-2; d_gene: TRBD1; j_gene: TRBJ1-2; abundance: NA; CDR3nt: TGTGCCAGCAGTCTCGACAGGGATCACTATGGCTACACCTTC; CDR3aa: CASSLDRDHYGYTF
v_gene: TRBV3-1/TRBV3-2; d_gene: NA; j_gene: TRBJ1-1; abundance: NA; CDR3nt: TGTGCCAGCAGCCATCCCGGAGGTAACACTGAAGCTTTCTTT; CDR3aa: CASSHPGGNTEAFF
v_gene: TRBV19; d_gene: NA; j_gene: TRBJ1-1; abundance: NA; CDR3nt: TGTGCCAGTAGCCATCTAGGGAGTATGTTGACTGAAGCTTTCTTT; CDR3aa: CASSHLGSMLTEAFF
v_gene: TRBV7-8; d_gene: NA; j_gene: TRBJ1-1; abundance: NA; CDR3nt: TGTGCCAGCAGCTTGGGCAGCTTAAACACTGAAGCTTTCTTT; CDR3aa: CASSLGSLNTEAFF
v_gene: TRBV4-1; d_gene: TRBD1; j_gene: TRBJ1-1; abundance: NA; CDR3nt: TGCGCCAGCAGCCATCCGATCGGACAGGGGAAACGGGGAAACACTGAAGCTTTCTTT; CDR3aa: CASSHPIGQGKRGNTEAFF
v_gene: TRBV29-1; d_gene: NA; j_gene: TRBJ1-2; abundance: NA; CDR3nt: TGCAGCGTTGCAGGGCAGACAAATCCCCTACAAAACTATGGCTACACCTTC; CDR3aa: CSVAGQTNPLQNYGYTF